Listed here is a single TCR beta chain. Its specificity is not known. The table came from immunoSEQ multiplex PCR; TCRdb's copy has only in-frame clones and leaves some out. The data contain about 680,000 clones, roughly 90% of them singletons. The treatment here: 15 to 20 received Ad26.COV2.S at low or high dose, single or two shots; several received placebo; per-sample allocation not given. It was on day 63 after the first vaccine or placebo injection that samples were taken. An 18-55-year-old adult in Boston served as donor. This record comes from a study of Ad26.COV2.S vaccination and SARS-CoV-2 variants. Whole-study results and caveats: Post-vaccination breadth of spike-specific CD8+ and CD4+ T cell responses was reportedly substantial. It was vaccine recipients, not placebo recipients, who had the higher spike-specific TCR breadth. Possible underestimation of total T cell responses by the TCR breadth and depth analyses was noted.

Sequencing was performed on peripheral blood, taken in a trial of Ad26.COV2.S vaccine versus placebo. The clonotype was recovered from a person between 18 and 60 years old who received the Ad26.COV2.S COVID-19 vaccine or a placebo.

CDR3 sequence (DNA): TGTGCCAGCAGAACCTCGGGGGGCGAGCTGTTTTTT. Its protein is CASRTSGGELFF. V is TRBV6-5 and J is TRBJ2-2, with D maybe TRBD2 (7 bases). CDR1 and CDR2 (germline): MNHEY, SVGAGI. The CDR3 totals 12 residues. Trimming took off 6 bases at V and 11 bases at J, with 13 bases between the two ends.